This section outlines one T cell receptor beta chain sequence together with its context. Its antigen is as yet unknown. The data derive from a study of cytomegalovirus exposure and HLA in healthy donors. Amplification used 60 Vbeta primers and 13 Jbeta primers. This table comes from immunoSEQ multiplex PCR, and its TCRdb copy is limited to in-frame clones, with some not included. The top ten hold around 4% of the sample, which has about 300,000 clones, 80% to 90% seen once. The germline gives CDR1 SQVTM, CDR2 ANQGSEA. This CDR3 has 12 amino acids. The study, taken as a whole, reports: It was fewer than 200 TCR beta chains that were listed as cytomegalovirus-associated. Sequencing had likely introduced a cluster of highly shared sequence variants as an artifact. Reported performance of the classifier showed diagnosis of cytomegalovirus status with high specificity and sensitivity.

The chain has TRBV29-1 and TRBJ2-5, with TRBD1 matching 10 bases. This receptor was identified in a middle-aged man in good health and CMV-seropositive. Material for sequencing was PBMCs. CDR3 residues: CGGQGPEETQYF. In nucleotides, the CDR3 is TGCGGGGGACAGGGGCCGGAAGAGACCCAGTACTTC. Complete variable domain (other parts from reference TRBV29-1 and TRBJ2-5): SAVISQKPSRDICQRGTSLTIQCQVDSQVTMMFWYRQQPGQSLTLIATANQGSEATYESGFVIDKFPISRPNLTFSTLTVSNMSPEDSSIYLCGGQGPEETQYFGPGTRLLVL.